A single sample is the source of the 18 T cell receptor beta chains below, sequenced in a study of spatial heterogeneity in lung cancer. The time point was: sample taken at primary tumor resection. Study outcomes and limitations: Tracking of tumor mutation counts was seen in expanded intratumoral alpha and beta TCR counts.

TCRdb re-derived calls from the 5' RACE reads in MiXCR, one entry per CDR3 protein. This table holds under 20,000 distinct CDR3 sequences, under 7% found once. Which antigens these TCRs recognize remains unknown. The specimen was lung tumor tissue, collected at surgery. Receptor source: a female donor with early-stage non-small cell lung cancer.

This chain connects TRBV28 to TRBJ2-3; 10 bases line up with TRBD1. From germline, CDR1 is MDHEN and CDR2 SYDVKM. V gave up 11 bases and J gave up 4 bases; unmatched junction bases: 9. CDR3 length equals 14 residues. CDR3 residues: CAAWDRGSPDTQYF. CDR3 nucleotide sequence: TGTGCCGCCTGGGACAGGGGAAGTCCAGATACGCAGTATTTT.

This clonotype was seen many times. The chain links TRBV11-3 to TRBJ2-2; no clear D. Trimming removed 3 bases from V and 7 bases from J, with 3 bases in between. CDR3 length equals 11 residues. CDR1 SGHNT and CDR2 YENEEA come from the germline V gene. CDR3 residues: CASSLHGELFF. CDR3 bases: TGTGCCAGCAGCTTGCACGGGGAGCTGTTTTTT. The whole variable domain, remainder taken from reference TRBV11-3 and TRBJ2-2, is EAGVVQSPRYKIIEKKQPVAFWCNPISGHNTLYWYLQNLGQGPELLIRYENEEAVDDSQLPKDRFSAERLKGVDSTLKIQPAELGDSAVYLCASSLHGELFFGEGSRLTVL.

The rearrangement links TRBV6-6 to TRBJ2-7; perhaps TRBD1 as D (5 bases). V was cut by 7 bases and J by 0 bases, with 13 bases left in between. The CDR3 extends over 14 amino acids. Germline CDR1 is MNHNY and CDR2 is SVGAGI (reference sequence). CDR3 DNA sequence: TGTGCCAGCACTCCGACAGCCACCTCCTACGAGCAGTACTTC. Translating gives CASTPTATSYEQYF.

Judged by abundance, this clonotype is medium-sized (0.01 to 0.1%). The chain uses TRBV5-5 and TRBJ2-5; no firm D call. Trimming left V 2 bases short and J 1 base short, with 9 bases between. The CDR3 spans 14 residues. CDR1 and CDR2 (germline): SGHKS, YYEKEE (reference sequence). CDR3: CASSFAGLQETQYF. CDR3 coding DNA: TGTGCCAGCAGCTTCGCCGGTCTCCAAGAGACCCAGTACTTC.

This clonotype came up many times. The V and J genes are TRBV29-1 and TRBJ2-1; D not certain. The CDR3 has 14 amino acids. Germline assignment: CDR1 SQVTM and CDR2 ANQGSEA. The ends were cut back, 1 base at V and 8 bases at J, with 15 bases in the middle. This chain's CDR3 is CSVEGTGGVHEQFF. In nucleotides, the CDR3 is TGCAGCGTTGAAGGAACGGGTGGAGTCCATGAGCAGTTCTTC.

This clonotype is medium-sized within its sample. The chain combines TRBV28 with TRBJ2-1, with unresolved D. Germline loops: CDR1 MDHEN, CDR2 SYDVKM. The CDR3 loop spans 13 amino acids. Between the trimmed V and J ends, which lost 6 bases and 0 bases, there was a span of 6 bases. The CDR3 reads CASSPDSYNEQFF. For the CDR3, the DNA is TGTGCCAGCAGCCCTGACTCCTACAATGAGCAGTTCTTC. Based on the CDR3 plus reference TRBV28 and TRBJ2-1, the full variable domain is DVKVTQSSRYLVKRTGEKVFLECVQDMDHENMFWYRQDPGLGLRLIYFSYDVKMKEKGDIPEGYSVSREKKERFSLILESASTNQTSMYLCASSPDSYNEQFFGPGTRLTVL.

This clonotype has a count of ten or more. The chain couples TRBV28 to TRBJ1-3; D call uncertain. CDR3 length equals 14 residues. Germline lookup yields CDR1 MDHEN and CDR2 SYDVKM. Trimming left V 0 bases short and J 3 bases short, with 6 bases between. The CDR3 bases are TGTGCCAGCAGTTTATGGCAGTTTGGAAACACCATATATTTT. Its translation: CASSLWQFGNTIYF.

This chain links TRBV7-2 with TRBJ2-5, with a possible D match to TRBD2 (6 bases). Germline-derived CDR1 and CDR2 are SGHTA and FQGNSA. The CDR3 covers 17 residues. The V end lost 5 bases, the J end lost 5 bases, and 24 bases lay between the germline ends. The CDR3 sequence is CASSPPGLSGARETQYF. In DNA form, the CDR3 reads TGTGCCAGCAGCCCCCCCGGCCTTAGCGGAGCTCGGGAGACCCAGTACTTC.

This clonotype came up many times. The chain uses TRBV7-8 and TRBJ2-7, with D maybe TRBD2 (5 bases). CDR3 size: 14 residues. Deletions cut 2 bases from V and 5 bases from J, with 13 bases between. Germline-derived CDR1 and CDR2 are SGHVS and FQNEAQ. The DNA for the CDR3 is TGTGCCAGCAGCTTACGGACTGGCGACGACGAGCAGTACTTC. This codes for CASSLRTGDDEQYF.

This clonotype was seen ten or more times. The chain employs TRBV4-1 and TRBJ1-1; TRBD1 is a possible D gene (6 bases). The CDR3 length is 13 residues. V lost 5 bases and J 6 bases, leaving 13 bases between the germline ends. CDR1 is MGHRA, CDR2 YSYEKL, per germline. DNA for the CDR3: TGCGCCAGCAGCACAGGGCCTGTCGCTGAAGCTTTCTTT. Residues: CASSTGPVAEAFF.

Within the sample, this clonotype is medium-sized. The chain is built from TRBV20-1 and TRBJ2-7, with TRBD1 matching 8 bases. V gave up 6 bases and J gave up 10 bases; unmatched junction bases: 17. The CDR3 runs to 14 residues. Germline loops: CDR1 DFQATT, CDR2 SNEGSKA (reference sequence). CDR3 sequence (DNA): TGCAGTGCCACGGCGGGACAGGTCTCCTCAGGCCAGTACTTC. This encodes CSATAGQVSSGQYF.

By frequency in the sample, this clonotype is medium-sized (0.01 to 0.1%). The V and J genes are TRBV11-2 and TRBJ2-1, with TRBD2 as a possible D gene (5 bases). The germline V gene encodes CDR1 SGHAT and CDR2 FQNNGV. The CDR3 extends over 15 amino acids. Trimming left V 1 base short and J 0 bases short, with 7 bases between. Written as DNA, the CDR3 is TGTGCCAGCAGCTTAGGTGCGGGCTCCTACAATGAGCAGTTCTTC. Residues: CASSLGAGSYNEQFF.

Ten or more counts support this clonotype. This chain links TRBV20-1 with TRBJ1-4, with D perhaps matching TRBD1 (6 bases). The CDR3 runs to 15 residues. The V gene's germline CDR1 is DFQATT and CDR2 SNEGSKA (reference sequence). Trimming removed 3 bases at V and 5 bases at J, with 16 bases between. As DNA, the CDR3 is TGCAGTGCTAGGCCAGGGGTCGGGCAGAATGAAAAACTGTTTTTT. Encoded protein: CSARPGVGQNEKLFF.

This clonotype was recorded at least ten times. The chain carries TRBV19 and TRBJ1-2; D call uncertain. V was pared by 6 bases and J by 5 bases, with 22 bases between. Germline V gives CDR1 LNHDA, CDR2 SQIVND (reference sequence). The CDR3 spans 16 residues. CDR3 sequence (DNA): TGTGCCAGTAGAACCGTGGGCGCCCTTGGGGAGTATGGCTACACCTTC. It is translated as CASRTVGALGEYGYTF.

This clonotype has a count of ten or more. The chain employs TRBV12-3 or TRBV12-4 and TRBJ2-7, with 10 bases fitting TRBD2. The ends lost 5 bases at V and 2 bases at J; junction bases unmatched: 3. CDR3 length equals 14 residues. DNA of the CDR3: TGTGCCAGCAGTGGGACTAGCGTCCCCTACGAGCAGTACTTC. Amino acids: CASSGTSVPYEQYF.

By share, this clonotype counts as medium-sized (0.01 to 0.1%). This rearrangement joins TRBV28 to TRBJ2-7, with TRBD2 matching over 12 bases. The CDR3 is made up of 17 amino acids. V dropped 0 bases and J dropped 6; count of bases not matched to a gene: 9. Germline CDR1 is MDHEN and CDR2 is SYDVKM. CDR3 nucleotides: TGTGCCAGCAGTTTATGGAACCTAGCGGGAGGGCCCGGCGAGCAGTACTTC. Protein product: CASSLWNLAGGPGEQYF.

This clonotype was counted ten times or more. The chain carries TRBV28 and TRBJ2-3, with D possibly TRBD2 on 5 matching bases. Per germline, CDR1 MDHEN and CDR2 SYDVKM. V lost 2 bases and J lost 2, with 17 bases in between. This CDR3 spans 17 amino acids. DNA for the CDR3: TGTGCCAGCAGTTTAAAGTGGTTAGCGAGAGACACAGATACGCAGTATTTT. Its protein product is CASSLKWLARDTDTQYF.

In its sample, this clonotype was seen many times. This rearrangement joins TRBV7-2 to TRBJ2-7, with 12 bases matching TRBD2. The CDR3 has 16 amino acids. With 0 bases clipped from V and 2 bases from J, the junction kept 2 bases outside the gene matches. CDR1 and CDR2 (germline): SGHTA, FQGNSA. The CDR3 DNA is TGTGCCAGCAGCTTAGCGCTAGCGGGAGGGCCCTACGAGCAGTACTTC. It is translated as CASSLALAGGPYEQYF. Drawing the rest from reference TRBV7-2 and TRBJ2-7, the complete variable domain is GAGVSQSPSNKVTEKGKDVELRCDPISGHTALYWYRQSLGQGLEFLIYFQGNSAPDKSGLPSDRFSAERTGGSVSTLTIQRTQQEDSAVYLCASSLALAGGPYEQYFGPGTRLTVT.